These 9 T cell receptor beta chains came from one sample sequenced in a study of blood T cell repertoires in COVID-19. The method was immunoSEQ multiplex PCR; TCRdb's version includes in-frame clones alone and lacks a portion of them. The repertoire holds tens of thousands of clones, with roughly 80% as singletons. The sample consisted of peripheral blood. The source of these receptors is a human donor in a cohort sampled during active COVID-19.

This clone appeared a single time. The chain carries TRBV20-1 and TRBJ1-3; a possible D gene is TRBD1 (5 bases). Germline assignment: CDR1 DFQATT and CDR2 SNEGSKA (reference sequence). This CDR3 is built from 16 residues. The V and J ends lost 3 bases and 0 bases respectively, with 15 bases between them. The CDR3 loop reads CSASERGRASGNTIYF. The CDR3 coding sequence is TGCAGTGCTAGTGAACGCGGCAGGGCCTCTGGAAACACCATATATTTT.

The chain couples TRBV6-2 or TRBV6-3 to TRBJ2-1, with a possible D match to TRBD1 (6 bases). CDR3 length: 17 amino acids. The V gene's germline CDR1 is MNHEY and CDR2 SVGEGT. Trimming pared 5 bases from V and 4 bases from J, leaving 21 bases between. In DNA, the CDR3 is TGTGCCAGCAGTGCCTGGGAATTTGGGGACAAGTACAATGAGCAGTTCTTC. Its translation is CASSAWEFGDKYNEQFF.

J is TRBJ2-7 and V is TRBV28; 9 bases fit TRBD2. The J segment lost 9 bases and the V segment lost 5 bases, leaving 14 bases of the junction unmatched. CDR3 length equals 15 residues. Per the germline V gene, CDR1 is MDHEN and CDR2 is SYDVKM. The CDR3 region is CASSPFASGMGRQYF. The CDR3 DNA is TGTGCCAGCAGTCCCTTCGCTAGCGGGATGGGGCGGCAGTACTTC.

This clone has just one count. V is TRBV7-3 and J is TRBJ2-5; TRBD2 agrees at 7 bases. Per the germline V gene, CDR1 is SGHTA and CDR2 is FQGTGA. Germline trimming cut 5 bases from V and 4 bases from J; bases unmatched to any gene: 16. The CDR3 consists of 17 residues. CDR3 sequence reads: CASSPGILRELGETQYF. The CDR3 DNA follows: TGTGCCAGCAGCCCGGGGATCTTGCGGGAGCTGGGAGAGACCCAGTACTTC.

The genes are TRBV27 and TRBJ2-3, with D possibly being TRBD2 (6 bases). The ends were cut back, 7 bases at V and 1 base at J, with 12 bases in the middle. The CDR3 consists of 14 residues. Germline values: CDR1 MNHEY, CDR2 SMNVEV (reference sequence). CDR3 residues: CASTGTPGTDTQYF. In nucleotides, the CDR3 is TGTGCCAGCACGGGGACTCCCGGCACAGATACGCAGTATTTT.

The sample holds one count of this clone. CDR3 bases: TGTGCCAGCAGTGACTCTGGACTAGCGGGGGATACGCAGTATTTT. Its translation: CASSDSGLAGDTQYF. The chain uses TRBV2 and TRBJ2-3; 12 bases match TRBD2. CDR1 is SNHLY and CDR2 is FYNNEI in the germline V gene. V lost 3 bases to trimming and J lost 6 bases; unmatched junction nucleotides: 4. The CDR3 length is 15 residues.

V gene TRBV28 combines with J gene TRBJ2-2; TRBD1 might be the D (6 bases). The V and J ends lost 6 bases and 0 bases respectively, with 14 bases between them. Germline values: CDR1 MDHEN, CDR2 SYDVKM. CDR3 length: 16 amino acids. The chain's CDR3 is CASRLEGTPNTGELFF. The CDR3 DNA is TGTGCCAGCAGGCTAGAAGGGACACCGAACACCGGGGAGCTGTTTTTT.

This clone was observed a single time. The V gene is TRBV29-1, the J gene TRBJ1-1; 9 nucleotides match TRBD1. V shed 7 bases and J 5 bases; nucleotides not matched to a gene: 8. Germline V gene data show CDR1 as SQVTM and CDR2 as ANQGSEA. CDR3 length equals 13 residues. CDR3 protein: CSGQQGARTEAFF. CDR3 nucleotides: TGCAGCGGCCAACAGGGGGCGAGGACTGAAGCTTTCTTT.

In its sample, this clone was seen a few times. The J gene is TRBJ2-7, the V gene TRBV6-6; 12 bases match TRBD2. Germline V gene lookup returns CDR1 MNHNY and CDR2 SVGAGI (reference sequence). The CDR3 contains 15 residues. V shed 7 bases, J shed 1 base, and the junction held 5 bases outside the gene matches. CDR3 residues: CASNLGTSGSYEQYF. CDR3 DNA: TGTGCCAGCAACCTCGGGACTAGCGGGTCCTACGAGCAGTACTTC.